This entry describes one T cell receptor beta chain. The target antigen is unknown. Treatment meaning: approximately 9-day PBMC culture with coronavirus spike peptide pools or control peptides (ViraFEST assay). The CDR3 consists of 15 residues. Losses at the gene ends were 6 bases for V and 5 bases for J; bases not matched to a gene: 5. Germline V CDR1 and CDR2: LNHDA, SQIVND (reference sequence). This specimen comes from a study of vaccination and CD4 T cells after COVID-19. Study-level background: Nasal swab PCR detected SARS-CoV-2 in convalescent patients, who comprised about nine mild cases and one severe case. Cultures that served as controls received a CEFX pool, an HIV-1 Nef pool, or no peptide. Study-wide results and caveats: The median count of SARS-CoV-2-reactive clonotypes rose from around 20 to 38, not significantly.

The Oncomine TCR Beta short-read assay sequenced DNA from cultured CD4+ T cells. TCRdb independently ran MiXCR on the PCR reads; one entry per CDR3 protein. The sample holds some 10,000 distinct CDR3 sequences, approximately 20% seen once. The source is a human donor who had recovered from COVID-19. The rearrangement joins TRBV19 to TRBJ1-6, with 9 bases matching TRBD1. Sequencing used CD4+ T cells from blood, cultured in vitro, obtained after SARS-CoV-2 vaccination. The DNA of the CDR3 is TGTGCCAGTAGGATTGGGACAGGGAATAATTCACCCCTCCACTTT. It specifies CASRIGTGNNSPLHF.